This T cell receptor (beta chain) emerged from a study of shared clonotypes between healthy human individuals. With regard to this clone: Other DNA sequences in the same sample also yield this CDR3.

The CDR3 covers 12 residues. With 0 bases removed from V and 4 bases from J, the gap between germline ends came to 2 bases. In germline, CDR1 is SGHDT, CDR2 YYEEEE. Naive CD8 cells lacked CD45RO, underwent positive selection for CCR7 and left out terminally differentiated effector memory CD45RA+ cells. Healthy HIV-negative adults with no recent acute infections or vaccinations were recruited as donors. Every subset had its genomic DNA shared out evenly among several immunoSEQ plates. The protocol was immunoSEQ multiplex PCR, while the TCRdb copy is restricted to in-frame clones and leaves out a portion. The table records around 650,000 clones, roughly 96% of them present only once.

The sequence came from a woman aged 30 to 39 in good health. Sequencing was carried out using naive CD8+ T cells sorted from blood. The chain has TRBV5-6 and TRBJ1-5; D not resolved. The CDR3 is CASSLGNQPQHF. The CDR3 region has the DNA TGTGCCAGCAGCTTGGGTAATCAGCCCCAGCATTTT. The whole variable domain, filled in from reference TRBV5-6 and TRBJ1-5, reads DAGVTQSPTHLIKTRGQQVTLRCSPKSGHDTVSWYQQALGQGPQFIFQYYEEEERQRGNFPDRFSGHQFPNYSSELNVNALLLGDSALYLCASSLGNQPQHFGDGTRLSIL.